These 31 T cell receptor beta chains were all obtained from the same sample, sequenced in a study of blood T cell dynamics during melanoma immunotherapy. The method was immunoSEQ multiplex PCR; TCRdb's version includes in-frame clones alone and lacks a portion of them. The sample contains about 7,300 clones, 81% of which appear only once. The time point here: week 3, after first cycle of checkpoint inhibitor. The sample here was blood, taken from a patient treated with checkpoint blockade. These receptors came from a human donor with melanoma.

This clone has only a few counts. The CDR3 sequence: CASSQGPRGVGYTF. CDR3 in DNA: TGTGCCAGCAGTCAGGGGCCGAGGGGCGTTGGCTACACCTTC. The genes are TRBV5-6 and TRBJ1-2; D is possibly TRBD1 (6 bases). The CDR3 totals 14 residues. Trimming removed 5 bases from V and 7 bases from J, with 18 bases in between. The germline gives CDR1 SGHDT, CDR2 YYEEEE.

The V call is TRBV19, the J call TRBJ1-5; tentative D call: TRBD1 (6 bases). Deletions cut 5 bases from V and 6 bases from J, with 17 bases between. CDR1 and CDR2 (germline): LNHDA, SQIVND (reference sequence). The CDR3 spans 15 residues. The DNA for the CDR3 is TGTGCCAGTAGTCCCCAAGGGGGAGGGATTCAGCCCCAGCATTTT. This codes for CASSPQGGGIQPQHF. The whole variable domain, remainder taken from reference TRBV19 and TRBJ1-5, is DGGITQSPKYLFRKEGQNVTLSCEQNLNHDAMYWYRQDPGQGLRLIYYSQIVNDFQKGDIAEGYSVSREKKESFPLTVTSAQKNPTAFYLCASSPQGGGIQPQHFGDGTRLSIL.

V usage is TRBV2 and J usage is TRBJ2-4; 8 bases line up with TRBD1. Losses at the gene ends were 1 base for V and 0 bases for J; bases not matched to a gene: 14. The CDR3 spans 20 residues. The germline V gene has CDR1 SNHLY and CDR2 FYNNEI. The DNA of the CDR3 is TGTGCCAGCAGTGAAGGGGACAGGACCCGTATAGGCCAAGCCAAAAACATTCAGTACTTC. Encoded protein: CASSEGDRTRIGQAKNIQYF. Combining the CDR3 with reference TRBV2 and TRBJ2-4 gives the whole variable domain EPEVTQTPSHQVTQMGQEVILRCVPISNHLYFYWYRQILGQKVEFLVSFYNNEISEKSEIFDDQFSVERPDGSNFTLKIRSTKLEDSAMYFCASSEGDRTRIGQAKNIQYFGAGTRLSVL.

The chain carries TRBV25-1 and TRBJ2-1; maybe TRBD2 (5 bases). The V end was cut by 4 bases, the J end by 9 bases, with 7 bases between. This CDR3 contains 11 residues. From germline, CDR1 is MGHDK and CDR2 SYGVNS. CDR3 sequence reads: CASSGLAEQFF. The DNA of the CDR3 is TGTGCCAGCAGTGGGCTAGCTGAGCAGTTCTTC.

The sample holds a few counts of this clone. V and J are TRBV9 and TRBJ1-4, with D perhaps TRBD1 (5 bases). The germline V gene encodes CDR1 SGDLS and CDR2 YYNGEE. This CDR3 is 14 amino acids long. V lost 4 bases, J lost 7 bases, and 14 bases lay in between. The CDR3 sequence is CASSPSGTSEKLFF. In DNA form, the CDR3 reads TGTGCCAGCAGCCCCTCAGGGACGAGTGAAAAACTGTTTTTT. The entire variable domain, with the rest obtained from reference TRBV9 and TRBJ1-4, is as follows: DSGVTQTPKHLITATGQRVTLRCSPRSGDLSVYWYQQSLDQGLQFLIQYYNGEERAKGNILERFSAQQFPDLHSELNLSSLELGDSALYFCASSPSGTSEKLFFGSGTQLSVL.

V gene TRBV9 combines with J gene TRBJ1-3; D may be TRBD1 (6 bases). Germline values: CDR1 SGDLS, CDR2 YYNGEE. The ends were cut back, 0 bases at V and 2 bases at J, with 15 bases in the middle. The CDR3 has 17 residues. The CDR3: CASSVGANRVAGNTIYF. CDR3 DNA: TGTGCCAGCAGCGTAGGGGCAAACAGGGTGGCTGGAAACACCATATATTTT.

The chain employs TRBV7-3 and TRBJ2-7; 10 bases are a match to TRBD2. The germline V gene has CDR1 SGHTA and CDR2 FQGTGA. This CDR3 contains 13 residues. V dropped 4 bases and J dropped 5; count of bases not matched to a gene: 2. The CDR3 is CASSSGLANEQYF. CDR3 DNA: TGTGCCAGCAGCTCGGGACTAGCGAACGAGCAGTACTTC.

This clone occurred once. The chain links TRBV5-1 to TRBJ2-1; 11 positions match TRBD2. The CDR3 runs 16 residues. CDR1 and CDR2 (germline): SGHRS, YFSETQ. V gave up 4 bases and J gave up 7 bases; unmatched junction bases: 10. The CDR3 nucleotides read TGCGCCAGCAGCATTACTAGCGGGGGAGCAATTAATGAGCAGTTCTTC. It is translated as CASSITSGGAINEQFF.

The chain is built from TRBV30 and TRBJ1-5, with 8 bases fitting TRBD1. Germline loops: CDR1 GTSNPN, CDR2 SVGIG (reference sequence). This CDR3 comprises 13 residues. V was pared by 6 bases and J by 6 bases, with 7 bases of the junction left unmatched. This CDR3 is CACNRGFGQPQHF. The DNA of the CDR3 is TGTGCCTGCAACAGGGGGTTCGGTCAGCCCCAGCATTTT.

CDR3 coding DNA: TGTGCCAGCAGCGGGGGACAGGGTTCGGCAGATACGCAGTATTTT. Residues: CASSGGQGSADTQYF. The chain employs TRBV6-1 and TRBJ2-3; 9 bases agree with TRBD1. V trimming: 6 bases; J trimming: 4 bases; junction bases outside the gene matches: 8. The length of the CDR3 is 15 residues. Germline CDR1 MNHNS, CDR2 SASEGT.

The rearrangement uses TRBV11-3 and TRBJ1-1; D is unclear. Between the trimmed V and J ends, which lost 5 bases and 0 bases, there was a span of 7 bases. In germline, CDR1 is SGHNT, CDR2 YENEEA. The CDR3 consists of 13 residues. CDR3 nucleotides: TGTGCCAGCAGCAGGGATCTGAACACTGAAGCTTTCTTT. Its protein product is CASSRDLNTEAFF.

The V and J genes are TRBV30 and TRBJ2-5; D possibly corresponds to TRBD1 (5 bases). Germline CDR1 and CDR2: GTSNPN and SVGIG (reference sequence). The CDR3 consists of 13 residues. The ends were cut back, 2 bases at V and 4 bases at J, with 11 bases in the middle. The CDR3 protein is CAWSWQGRETQYF. CDR3 sequence (DNA): TGTGCCTGGAGTTGGCAGGGCAGAGAGACCCAGTACTTC.

J is TRBJ2-3 and V is TRBV25-1; D possibly corresponds to TRBD2 (5 bases). Per germline, CDR1 MGHDK and CDR2 SYGVNS. Between the trimmed V and J ends, which lost 1 base and 2 bases, there was a span of 10 bases. The CDR3 covers 15 residues. CDR3 residues: CASSEFSAPTDTQYF. As DNA, the CDR3 is TGTGCCAGCAGTGAATTTAGCGCCCCCACAGATACGCAGTATTTT.

This clone turned up a few times. The chain recombines TRBV7-2 with TRBJ2-2, with a weak D call TRBD1 (6 bases). The V end lost 4 bases, the J end lost 5 bases, and 11 bases lay between the germline ends. CDR1 is SGHTA and CDR2 is FQGNSA in the germline V gene. The CDR3 length is 14 residues. CDR3 sequence reads: CASSSWTVTGELFF. The CDR3 region has the DNA TGTGCCAGCAGCTCCTGGACAGTGACCGGGGAGCTGTTTTTT.

CDR3 DNA: TGTGCCAGCAAGTCATATAGCGGGGGGGCAGCAGATACGCAGTATTTT. It yields the protein CASKSYSGGAADTQYF. The J gene is TRBJ2-3, the V gene TRBV2; 11 bases fit TRBD2. V gave up 7 bases and J gave up 4 bases; unmatched junction bases: 10. This CDR3 has 16 amino acids. The germline gives CDR1 SNHLY, CDR2 FYNNEI.

This clone was observed once. For the CDR3, the DNA is TGTGCCAGCAGCTCTCGACTCACAGATACGCAGTATTTT. Translation: CASSSRLTDTQYF. V and J are TRBV7-3 and TRBJ2-3; D gene ambiguous. The CDR3 has 13 residues. With 4 bases removed from V and 2 bases from J, the gap between germline ends came to 7 bases. Germline V gives CDR1 SGHTA, CDR2 FQGTGA.

CDR3 amino acids: CASSLARGGTYYNEQFF. The CDR3, as DNA: TGTGCCAGCAGCTTGGCTCGCGGGGGGACATATTACAATGAGCAGTTCTTC. The chain joins TRBV5-4 to TRBJ2-1; TRBD2 matches at 8 bases. Germline V gene lookup returns CDR1 SGHNT and CDR2 YYREEE (reference sequence). Trimming took 0 bases from V and 4 from J; bases not matched to a gene: 9. The CDR3 loop spans 17 amino acids. Using reference TRBV5-4 and TRBJ2-1 for the parts outside the CDR3, the full variable domain is ETGVTQSPTHLIKTRGQQVTLRCSSQSGHNTVSWYQQALGQGPQFIFQYYREEENGRGNFPPRFSGLQFPNYSSELNVNALELDDSALYLCASSLARGGTYYNEQFFGPGTRLTVL.

This rearrangement joins TRBV5-6 to TRBJ1-2; D call uncertain. The V and J ends lost 4 bases and 8 bases respectively, with 12 bases between them. The CDR3 contains 12 residues. CDR1 and CDR2 (germline): SGHDT, YYEEEE. The CDR3 region has the DNA TGTGCCAGCAGCCCAGGATATAGCGGCTACACCTTC. Protein sequence: CASSPGYSGYTF.

This clone was recorded once. This chain uses TRBV19 with TRBJ1-3; D is possibly TRBD1 (5 bases). This CDR3 comprises 14 residues. Germline assignment: CDR1 LNHDA and CDR2 SQIVND (reference sequence). V was trimmed by 6 bases and J by 2 bases, leaving 11 bases between them. CDR3 sequence (DNA): TGTGCCAGTAGAATGACAGCTACTGGAAACACCATATATTTT. Translated, it gives CASRMTATGNTIYF.

V is TRBV6-1 and J is TRBJ2-7; 8 bases are shared with TRBD2. The V gene end was trimmed by 5 bases and the J gene end by 7 bases; junction bases not matched to a gene: 7. Germline V gives CDR1 MNHNS, CDR2 SASEGT. The CDR3 is 13 residues long. CDR3 DNA: TGTGCCAGCAGTAGACCGGGACTAGGGGAGCAGTACTTC. This gives the protein CASSRPGLGEQYF.

The chain recombines TRBV6-6 with TRBJ2-2, with D possibly being TRBD1 or TRBD2 (5 bases each). The germline gives CDR1 MNHNY, CDR2 SVGAGI (reference sequence). The CDR3 runs to 15 residues. V gave up 0 bases and J gave up 7 bases, with 12 bases separating them. CDR3 protein: CASSYSTGHIGELFF. DNA of the CDR3: TGTGCCAGCAGTTACTCGACGGGGCACATCGGGGAGCTGTTTTTT.

The chain joins TRBV18 to TRBJ1-5, with TRBD1 as a possible D gene (5 bases). Trimming took off 0 bases at V and 0 bases at J, with 6 bases between the two ends. The germline CDR1 and CDR2 sequences are KGHSH and LQKENI. This CDR3 comprises 15 residues. CDR3 DNA sequence: TGTGCCAGCTCACCACCAGGGGATAGCAATCAGCCCCAGCATTTT. This translates into CASSPPGDSNQPQHF.

CDR3 DNA: TGTGCCAGCATCCCTCCGTTAGCGGGGGCCCTCTCCTACAATGAGCAGTTCTTC. The encoded protein is CASIPPLAGALSYNEQFF. The chain links TRBV28 to TRBJ2-1, with 9 bases fitting TRBD2. This CDR3 spans 18 amino acids. Germline V gene lookup returns CDR1 MDHEN and CDR2 SYDVKM. V lost 7 bases and J lost 0; bases outside the gene matches: 13.

The rearrangement uses TRBV28 and TRBJ2-3; D is uncertain. V was pared by 4 bases and J by 14 bases, with 19 bases between. CDR3 length: 13 amino acids. Germline V gives CDR1 MDHEN, CDR2 SYDVKM. The CDR3 spells CASSSTYIGTAYF. CDR3 DNA: TGTGCCAGCAGTTCCACCTACATAGGTACTGCGTATTTT.

The chain's CDR3 is CASRESSGKSEQYF. The CDR3 DNA is TGTGCCAGCCGGGAAAGTAGCGGTAAAAGCGAGCAGTACTTC. The chain has TRBV6-5 and TRBJ2-7; D is perhaps TRBD2 (6 bases). Trimming stripped 8 bases from V and 6 bases from J, with 20 bases between. This CDR3 is 14 amino acids long. Germline V gives CDR1 MNHEY, CDR2 SVGAGI.

The chain carries TRBV19 and TRBJ1-1; D remains unclear. V lost 1 base to trimming and J lost 1 base, with 10 bases between them. Germline V gene sequence: CDR1 LNHDA, CDR2 SQIVND (reference sequence). The CDR3 is made up of 15 amino acids. This CDR3 reads CASSIGGPQNTEAFF. The CDR3 DNA sequence: TGTGCCAGTAGTATAGGGGGTCCCCAGAACACTGAAGCTTTCTTT.

The chain recombines TRBV27 with TRBJ2-6; D unclear. The germline V gene encodes CDR1 MNHEY and CDR2 SMNVEV (reference sequence). The germline V and J ends were trimmed by 6 bases and 4 bases, with 7 bases remaining between them. This CDR3 region has 13 residues. CDR3 nucleotides: TGTGCCAGCAGGGCCGGGGGGGCCAACGTCCTGACTTTC. Translation: CASRAGGANVLTF.

The chain recombines TRBV14 with TRBJ1-3, with D hard to call. Germline CDR1 reads SGHDN; CDR2 reads FVKESK. This CDR3 contains 12 residues. Deletions cut 2 bases from V and 10 bases from J, with 9 bases between. CDR3: CASSQSFGTIYF. In DNA, the CDR3 is TGTGCCAGCAGCCAATCTTTCGGGACCATATATTTT.

This chain links TRBV25-1 with TRBJ1-2, with 10 nucleotides matching TRBD1. Germline CDR1 is MGHDK and CDR2 is SYGVNS. The CDR3 totals 13 residues. V shed 4 bases, J shed 8 bases, and the junction held 4 bases outside the gene matches. The CDR3 reads CASSATGGKGYTF. The CDR3 region has the DNA TGTGCCAGCAGTGCGACAGGGGGCAAGGGCTACACCTTC.

This clone showed up just once. This sequence joins TRBV30 and TRBJ2-6; D perhaps matches TRBD1 (5 bases). The CDR3 runs 12 residues. Germline V lookup: CDR1 GTSNPN, CDR2 SVGIG (reference sequence). V gave up 5 bases and J gave up 4 bases, with 6 bases separating them. CDR3 residues: CAWGAGANVLTF. CDR3 in DNA: TGTGCCTGGGGGGCCGGGGCCAACGTCCTGACTTTC.

The chain employs TRBV6-4 and TRBJ1-1, with 9 bases lining up with TRBD1. Germline loops: CDR1 MRHNA, CDR2 SNTAGT. With 0 bases clipped from V and 5 bases from J, the junction kept 1 base outside the gene matches. This CDR3 region has 14 residues. The CDR3: CASSDSDRGTEAFF. As DNA, the CDR3 is TGTGCCAGCAGTGACTCGGACAGGGGTACTGAAGCTTTCTTT.